This T cell receptor beta chain was retrieved from a study of T cells in Graves' hyperthyroidism and ophthalmopathy. About the research overall: Peripheral blood draws took place at initial diagnosis, ahead of any treatment.

RNA transcripts yielded amplified TCR beta CDR3 regions. When the TCR CDR3 underwent first-round RT-PCR, the HTBI primer set was used. TCRdb re-derived calls from the multiplex PCR reads in MiXCR, one entry per CDR3 protein. In the table there are more than 300,000 distinct CDR3 sequences, roughly 13% of which are singletons. The trim removed 0 bases at V and 4 bases at J, leaving 4 bases unmatched. From germline, CDR1 is SGHKS and CDR2 YYEKEE (reference sequence). The CDR3 is 15 amino acids. In its sample, this clonotype was seen many times. This TCR derives from an older woman with Graves' hyperthyroidism. V and J are TRBV5-5 and TRBJ1-2; 9 nucleotides agree with TRBD1. Sequenced: blood. CDR3 coding DNA: TGTGCCAGCAGCTTGGCCACAGGGGGCGGCTATGGCTACACCTTC. Amino acid sequence: CASSLATGGGYGYTF.